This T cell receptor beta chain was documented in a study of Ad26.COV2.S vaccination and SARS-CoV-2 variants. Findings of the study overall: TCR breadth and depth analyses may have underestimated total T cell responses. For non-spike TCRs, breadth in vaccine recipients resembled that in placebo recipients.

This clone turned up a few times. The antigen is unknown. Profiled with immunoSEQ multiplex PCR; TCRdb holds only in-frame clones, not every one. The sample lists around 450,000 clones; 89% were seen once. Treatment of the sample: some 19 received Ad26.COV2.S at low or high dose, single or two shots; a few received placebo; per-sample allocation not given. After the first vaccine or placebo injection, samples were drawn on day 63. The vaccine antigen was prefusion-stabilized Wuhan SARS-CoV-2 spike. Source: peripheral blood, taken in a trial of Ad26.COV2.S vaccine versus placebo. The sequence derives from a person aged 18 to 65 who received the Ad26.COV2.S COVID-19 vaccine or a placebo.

CDR3 sequence: CASHQRPGGNSPLHF. The CDR3 DNA sequence: TGTGCCAGCCACCAGCGACCGGGCGGTAATTCACCCCTCCACTTT. J is TRBJ1-6 and V is TRBV2; D gene uncertain. Germline CDR1 and CDR2: SNHLY and FYNNEI. The V gene lost 8 bases and the J gene lost 6 bases, with 17 bases spanning the gap. This CDR3 has 15 amino acids.